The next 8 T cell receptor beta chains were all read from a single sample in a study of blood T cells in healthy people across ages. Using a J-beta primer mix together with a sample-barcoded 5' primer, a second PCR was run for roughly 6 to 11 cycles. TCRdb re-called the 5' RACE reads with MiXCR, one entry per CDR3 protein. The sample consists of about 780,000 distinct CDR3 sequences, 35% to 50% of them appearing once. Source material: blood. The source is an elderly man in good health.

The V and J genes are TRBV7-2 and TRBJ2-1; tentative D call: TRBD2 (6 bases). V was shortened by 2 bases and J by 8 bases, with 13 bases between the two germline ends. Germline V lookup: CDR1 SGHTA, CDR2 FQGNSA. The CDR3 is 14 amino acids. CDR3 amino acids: CASSLTTSLDEQFF. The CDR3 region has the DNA TGTGCCAGCAGCTTAACGACTAGTTTGGATGAGCAGTTCTTC.

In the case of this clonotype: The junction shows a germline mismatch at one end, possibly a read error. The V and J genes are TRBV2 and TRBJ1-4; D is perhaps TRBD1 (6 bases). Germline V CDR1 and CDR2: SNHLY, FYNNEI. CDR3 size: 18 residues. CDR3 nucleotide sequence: TGTGCCAGCACTGAAGGGAAAAACAGGGCGGCGACTAATGAAAAACTGTTTTTT. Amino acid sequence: CASTEGKNRAATNEKLFF.

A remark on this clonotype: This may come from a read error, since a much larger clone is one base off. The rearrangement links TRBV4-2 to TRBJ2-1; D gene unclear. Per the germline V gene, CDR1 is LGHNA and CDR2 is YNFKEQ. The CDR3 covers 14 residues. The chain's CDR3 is CTSSQEWPPSEQFF. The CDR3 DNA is TGTACCAGCAGCCAAGAGTGGCCGCCGAGTGAGCAGTTCTTC.

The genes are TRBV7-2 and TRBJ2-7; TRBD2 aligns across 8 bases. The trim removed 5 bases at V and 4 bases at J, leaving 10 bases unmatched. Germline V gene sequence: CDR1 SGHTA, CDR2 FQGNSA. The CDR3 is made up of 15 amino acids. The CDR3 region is CASSLSAGAKYEQYF. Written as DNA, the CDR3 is TGTGCCAGCAGCCTATCAGCGGGAGCGAAATACGAGCAGTACTTC.

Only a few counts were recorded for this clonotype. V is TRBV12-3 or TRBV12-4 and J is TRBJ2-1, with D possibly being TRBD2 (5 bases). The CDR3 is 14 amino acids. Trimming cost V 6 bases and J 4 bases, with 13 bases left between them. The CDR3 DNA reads TGTGCCAGCAGCCTCGGACTGCAATACAATGAGCAGTTCTTC. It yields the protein CASSLGLQYNEQFF.

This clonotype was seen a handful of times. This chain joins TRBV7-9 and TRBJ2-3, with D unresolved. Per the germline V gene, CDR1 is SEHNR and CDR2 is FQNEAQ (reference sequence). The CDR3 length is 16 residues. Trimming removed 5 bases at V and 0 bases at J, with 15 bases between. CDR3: CASSPPGGSSTDTQYF. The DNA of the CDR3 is TGTGCCAGCAGCCCTCCTGGCGGATCTAGCACAGATACGCAGTATTTT.

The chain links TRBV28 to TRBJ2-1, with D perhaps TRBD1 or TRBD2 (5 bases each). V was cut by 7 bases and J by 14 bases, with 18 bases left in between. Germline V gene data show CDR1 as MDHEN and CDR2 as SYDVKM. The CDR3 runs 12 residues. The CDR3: CASTEPPGRKFF. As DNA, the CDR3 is TGTGCCAGCACTGAGCCCCCGGGACGCAAGTTCTTC.

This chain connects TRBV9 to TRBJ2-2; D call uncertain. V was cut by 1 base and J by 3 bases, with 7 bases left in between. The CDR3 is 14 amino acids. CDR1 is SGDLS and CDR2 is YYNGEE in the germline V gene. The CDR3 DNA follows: TGTGCCAGCAGCGTAAGCAGTGACACCGGGGAGCTGTTTTTT. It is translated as CASSVSSDTGELFF. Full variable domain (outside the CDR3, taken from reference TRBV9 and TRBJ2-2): DSGVTQTPKHLITATGQRVTLRCSPRSGDLSVYWYQQSLDQGLQFLIQYYNGEERAKGNILERFSAQQFPDLHSELNLSSLELGDSALYFCASSVSSDTGELFFGEGSRLTVL.